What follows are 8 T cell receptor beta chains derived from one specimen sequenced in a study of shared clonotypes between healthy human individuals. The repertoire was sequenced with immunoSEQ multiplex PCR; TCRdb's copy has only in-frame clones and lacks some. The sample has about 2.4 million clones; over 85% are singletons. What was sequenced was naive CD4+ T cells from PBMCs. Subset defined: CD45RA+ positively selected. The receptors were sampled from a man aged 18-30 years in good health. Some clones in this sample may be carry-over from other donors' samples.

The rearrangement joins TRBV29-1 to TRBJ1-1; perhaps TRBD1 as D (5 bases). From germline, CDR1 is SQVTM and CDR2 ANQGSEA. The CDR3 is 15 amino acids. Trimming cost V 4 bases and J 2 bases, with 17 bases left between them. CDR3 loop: CSVGPGQAENTEAFF. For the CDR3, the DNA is TGCAGCGTTGGGCCGGGGCAGGCGGAAAACACTGAAGCTTTCTTT.

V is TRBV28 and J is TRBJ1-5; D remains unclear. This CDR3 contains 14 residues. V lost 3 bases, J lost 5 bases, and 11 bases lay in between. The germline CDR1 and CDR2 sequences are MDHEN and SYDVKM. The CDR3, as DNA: TGTGCCAGCAGTTTCGGGTCCCCTTATCAGCCCCAGCATTTT. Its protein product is CASSFGSPYQPQHF.

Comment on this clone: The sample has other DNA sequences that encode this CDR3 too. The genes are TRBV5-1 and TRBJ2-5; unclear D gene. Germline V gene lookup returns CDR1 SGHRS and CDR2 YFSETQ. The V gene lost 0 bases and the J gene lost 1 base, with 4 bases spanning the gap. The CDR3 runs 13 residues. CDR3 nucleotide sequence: TGCGCCAGCAGCTTGGTGAGCCAAGAGACCCAGTACTTC. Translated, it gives CASSLVSQETQYF.

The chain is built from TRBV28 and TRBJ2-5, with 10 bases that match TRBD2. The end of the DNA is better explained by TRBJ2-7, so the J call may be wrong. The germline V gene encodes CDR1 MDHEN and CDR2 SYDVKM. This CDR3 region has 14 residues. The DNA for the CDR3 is TGTGCCAGCAGTAAACTAGCGGGATCCTACGAGCAGTACTTC. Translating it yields CASSKLAGSYEQYF.

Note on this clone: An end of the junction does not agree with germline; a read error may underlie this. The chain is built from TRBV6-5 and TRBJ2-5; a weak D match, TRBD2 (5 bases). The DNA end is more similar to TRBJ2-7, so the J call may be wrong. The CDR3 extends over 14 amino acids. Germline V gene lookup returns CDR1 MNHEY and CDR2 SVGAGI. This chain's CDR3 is CATRLIRTSDEQYF. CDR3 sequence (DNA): TGTGCCACCAGACTAATCCGGACCTCCGACGAGCAGTACTTC.

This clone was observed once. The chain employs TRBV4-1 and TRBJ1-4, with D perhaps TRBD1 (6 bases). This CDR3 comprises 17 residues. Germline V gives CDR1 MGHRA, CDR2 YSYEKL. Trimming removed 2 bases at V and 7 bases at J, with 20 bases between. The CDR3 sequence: CASSQLTGPRGGEKLFF. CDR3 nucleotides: TGCGCCAGCAGCCAACTAACCGGGCCTAGGGGGGGTGAAAAACTGTTTTTT.

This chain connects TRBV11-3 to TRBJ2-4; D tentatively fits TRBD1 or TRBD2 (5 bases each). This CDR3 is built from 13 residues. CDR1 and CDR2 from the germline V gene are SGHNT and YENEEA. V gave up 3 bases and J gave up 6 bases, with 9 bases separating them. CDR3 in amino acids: CASSLVGGNIQYF. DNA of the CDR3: TGTGCCAGCAGCTTGGTTGGGGGAAACATTCAGTACTTC.

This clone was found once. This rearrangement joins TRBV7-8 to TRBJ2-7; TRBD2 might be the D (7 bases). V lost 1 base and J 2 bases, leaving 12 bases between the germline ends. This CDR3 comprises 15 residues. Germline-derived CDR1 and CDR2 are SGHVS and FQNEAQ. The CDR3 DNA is TGTGCCAGCAGCTTAGGGGGGGGCCTTCCCTACGAGCAGTACTTC. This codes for CASSLGGGLPYEQYF. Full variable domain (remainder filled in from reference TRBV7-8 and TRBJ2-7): GAGVSQSPRYKVAKRGQDVALRCDPISGHVSLFWYQQALGQGPEFLTYFQNEAQLDKSGLPSDRFFAERPEGSVSTLKIQRTQQEDSAVYLCASSLGGGLPYEQYFGPGTRLTVT.